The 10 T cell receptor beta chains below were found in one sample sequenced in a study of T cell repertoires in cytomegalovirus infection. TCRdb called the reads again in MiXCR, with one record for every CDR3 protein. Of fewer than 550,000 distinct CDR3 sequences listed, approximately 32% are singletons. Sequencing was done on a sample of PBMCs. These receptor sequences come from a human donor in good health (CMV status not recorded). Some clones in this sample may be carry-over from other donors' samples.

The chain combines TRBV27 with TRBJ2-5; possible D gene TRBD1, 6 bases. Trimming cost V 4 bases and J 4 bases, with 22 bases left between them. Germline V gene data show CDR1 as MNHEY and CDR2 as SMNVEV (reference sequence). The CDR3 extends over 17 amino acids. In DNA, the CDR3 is TGTGCCAGCAGTTCCCTGACCGGGACATGGGGTAGAGAGACCCAGTACTTC. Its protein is CASSSLTGTWGRETQYF.

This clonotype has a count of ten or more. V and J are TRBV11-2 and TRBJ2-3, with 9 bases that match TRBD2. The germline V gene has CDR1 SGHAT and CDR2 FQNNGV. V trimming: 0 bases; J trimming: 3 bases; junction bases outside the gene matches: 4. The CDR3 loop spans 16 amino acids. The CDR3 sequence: CASSLDLAGYTDTQYF. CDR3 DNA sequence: TGTGCCAGCAGCTTAGATCTAGCGGGGTATACAGATACGCAGTATTTT.

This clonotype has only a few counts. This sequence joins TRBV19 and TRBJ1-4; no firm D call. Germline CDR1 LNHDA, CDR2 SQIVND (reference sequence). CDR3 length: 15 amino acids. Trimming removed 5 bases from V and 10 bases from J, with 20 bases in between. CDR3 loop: CASSADSQLMPKLFF. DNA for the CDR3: TGTGCCAGTAGTGCGGATTCGCAACTAATGCCAAAACTGTTTTTT.

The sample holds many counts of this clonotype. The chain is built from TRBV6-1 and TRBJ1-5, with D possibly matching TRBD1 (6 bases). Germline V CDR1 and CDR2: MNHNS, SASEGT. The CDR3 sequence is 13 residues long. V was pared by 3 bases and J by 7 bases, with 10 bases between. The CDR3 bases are TGTGCCAGCAGTGAGGAGGGGGGCCAGCCCCAGCATTTT. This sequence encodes CASSEEGGQPQHF.

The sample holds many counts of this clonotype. Here the CDR3 reads CASRRQAEDTQYF. The CDR3 bases are TGTGCCAGCAGGCGACAGGCTGAAGATACGCAGTATTTT. The genes are TRBV7-2 and TRBJ2-3, with D perhaps matching TRBD1 (6 bases). Germline V lookup: CDR1 SGHTA, CDR2 FQGNSA. The CDR3 is made up of 13 amino acids. Trimming shortened V by 6 bases and J by 5 bases, and 12 bases separated the two germline ends.

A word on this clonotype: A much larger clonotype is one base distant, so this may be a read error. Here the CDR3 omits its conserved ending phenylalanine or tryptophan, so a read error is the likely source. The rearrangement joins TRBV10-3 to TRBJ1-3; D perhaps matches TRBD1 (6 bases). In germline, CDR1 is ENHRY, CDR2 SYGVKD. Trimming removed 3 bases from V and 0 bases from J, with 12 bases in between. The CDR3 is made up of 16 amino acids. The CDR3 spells CAISEYTRGSGNTIYL. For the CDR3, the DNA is TGTGCCATCAGTGAATATACCAGGGGCTCTGGAAACACCATATATTTG.

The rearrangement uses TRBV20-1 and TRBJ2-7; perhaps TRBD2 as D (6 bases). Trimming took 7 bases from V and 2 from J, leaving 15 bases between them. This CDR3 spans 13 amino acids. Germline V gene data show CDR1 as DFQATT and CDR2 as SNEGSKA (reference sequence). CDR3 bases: TGCAGTGGTTATCGGGGGACGACCTACGAGCAGTACTTC. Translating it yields CSGYRGTTYEQYF.

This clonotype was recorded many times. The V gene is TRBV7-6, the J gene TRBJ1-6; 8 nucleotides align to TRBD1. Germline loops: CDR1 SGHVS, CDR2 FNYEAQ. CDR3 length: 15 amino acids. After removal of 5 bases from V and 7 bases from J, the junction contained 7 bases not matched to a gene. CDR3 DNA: TGTGCCAGCAGCCGGACAGGGCTAGGGAATTCACCCCTCCACTTT. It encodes CASSRTGLGNSPLHF. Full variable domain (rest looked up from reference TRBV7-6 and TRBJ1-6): GAGVSQSPRYKVTKRGQDVALRCDPISGHVSLYWYRQALGQGPEFLTYFNYEAQQDKSGLPNDRFSAERPEGSISTLTIQRTEQRDSAMYRCASSRTGLGNSPLHFGNGTRLTVT.

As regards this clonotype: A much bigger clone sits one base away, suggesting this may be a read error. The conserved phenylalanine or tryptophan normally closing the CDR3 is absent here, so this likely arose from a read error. The CDR3 sequence: CASSLLGVVNTEAFY. The CDR3 DNA reads TGTGCCAGCAGCTTACTTGGGGTAGTGAACACTGAAGCTTTCTAT. The chain couples TRBV11-2 to TRBJ1-1; D call uncertain. Germline-derived CDR1 and CDR2 are SGHAT and FQNNGV. CDR3 size: 15 residues. The ends were cut back, 2 bases at V and 0 bases at J, with 10 bases in the middle.

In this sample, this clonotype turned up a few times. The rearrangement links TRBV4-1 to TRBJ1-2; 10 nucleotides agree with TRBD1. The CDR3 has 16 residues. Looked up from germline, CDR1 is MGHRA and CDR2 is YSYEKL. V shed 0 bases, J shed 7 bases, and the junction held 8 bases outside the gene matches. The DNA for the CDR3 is TGCGCCAGCAGCCAAGAACGGGACAGGGGACATTTTGGCTACACCTTC. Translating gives CASSQERDRGHFGYTF.